Shown below are 31 T cell receptor beta chains from a single sample sequenced in a study of T cells in localized non-small cell lung cancer (dated by TCRdb to the early 2020s). Libraries were built with the immunoSEQ multiplex PCR assay. In its TCRdb copy, this immuneACCESS table keeps in-frame sequences only and misses some clones. Where compared with another copy, unresolved V genes explain less than half of these, and the others have no known cause. For this sample there are about 2,800 clones; approximately 17% appear just once. The ten largest clones take up roughly an eighth of the sample. Material: lung tumor tissue, obtained before any cancer treatment. The receptors shown here come from a woman aged 35-75 years with stage II lung adenocarcinoma.

This sequence joins TRBV18 and TRBJ2-7; 13 nucleotides match TRBD2. CDR3 length equals 16 residues. The V and J ends lost 3 bases and 2 bases, in that order; junction bases with no gene match: 4. The germline V gene has CDR1 KGHSH and CDR2 LQKENI. This CDR3 is CASSPRLAGGTYEQYF. The CDR3 region has the DNA TGTGCCAGCTCACCCAGACTAGCGGGGGGTACCTACGAGCAGTACTTC.

The genes are TRBV18 and TRBJ1-1; D is perhaps TRBD1 (5 bases). Germline-derived CDR1 and CDR2 are KGHSH and LQKENI. This CDR3 is 16 amino acids long. Trimming removed 1 base at V and 6 bases at J, with 18 bases between. CDR3 sequence: CASSPQGPAGWSEAFF. As DNA, the CDR3 is TGTGCCAGCTCACCACAGGGACCTGCGGGGTGGTCTGAAGCTTTCTTT. The whole variable domain, filled in from reference TRBV18 and TRBJ1-1, reads NAGVMQNPRHLVRRRGQEARLRCSPMKGHSHVYWYRQLPEEGLKFMVYLQKENIIDESGMPKERFSAEFPKEGPSILRIQQVVRGDSAAYFCASSPQGPAGWSEAFFGQGTRLTVV.

This clone was found a few times. The J gene is TRBJ1-3, the V gene TRBV6-8; no definite D call. The length of the CDR3 is 15 residues. CDR1 MNHGY and CDR2 SAAAGT come from the germline V gene. V shed 5 bases and J shed 0 bases, with 11 bases lying between them. DNA for the CDR3: TGTGCCAGCAGTCCAAGGAGCCCCTCTGGAAACACCATATATTTT. Residues: CASSPRSPSGNTIYF.

This clone was seen a few times. The genes are TRBV9 and TRBJ1-2; no reliable D call. The length of the CDR3 is 14 residues. The ends were cut back, 3 bases at V and 3 bases at J, with 12 bases in the middle. Germline V gives CDR1 SGDLS, CDR2 YYNGEE. CDR3 DNA sequence: TGTGCCAGCAGCGCCCTTACAGCTTACTATGGCTACACCTTC. It encodes CASSALTAYYGYTF. Full variable domain (missing parts from reference TRBV9 and TRBJ1-2): DSGVTQTPKHLITATGQRVTLRCSPRSGDLSVYWYQQSLDQGLQFLIQYYNGEERAKGNILERFSAQQFPDLHSELNLSSLELGDSALYFCASSALTAYYGYTFGSGTRLTVV.

The chain couples TRBV6-8 to TRBJ1-6; D is unclear. The CDR3 loop spans 12 amino acids. V lost 3 bases and J lost 8, with 5 bases in between. Germline CDR1 MNHGY, CDR2 SAAAGT. CDR3 in amino acids: CASSYGDSPLHF. The CDR3 DNA reads TGTGCCAGCAGTTATGGCGATTCACCCCTCCACTTT.

In this sample, this clone is medium-sized (0.01 to 0.1%). The chain carries TRBV11-3 and TRBJ2-3, with TRBD2 matching 7 bases. V shed 1 base, J shed 4 bases, and the junction held 5 bases outside the gene matches. Germline loops: CDR1 SGHNT, CDR2 YENEEA. The CDR3 spans 15 residues. This CDR3 reads CASSLGDYTADTQYF. The CDR3 nucleotides read TGTGCCAGCAGCTTAGGGGACTACACCGCAGATACGCAGTATTTT.

There are a few counts of this clone. The CDR3 loop reads CASSPGTGGRKNIQYF. CDR3 bases: TGTGCCAGCAGCCCCGGGACAGGGGGGCGGAAAAACATTCAGTACTTC. J is TRBJ2-4 and V is TRBV11-3, with 11 nucleotides matching TRBD1. Germline-derived CDR1 and CDR2 are SGHNT and YENEEA. This CDR3 is built from 16 residues. The junction had 7 bases not matched to a gene; V was cut back by 5 bases and J by 4 bases.

The chain combines TRBV14 with TRBJ2-7, with D perhaps being TRBD1 or TRBD2 (6 bases each). This CDR3 is 14 amino acids long. Trimming pared 5 bases from V and 7 bases from J, leaving 18 bases between. The germline gives CDR1 SGHDN, CDR2 FVKESK. The CDR3 bases are TGTGCCAGCAGCGTGACAGGACTTGGGGGGGAGCAGTACTTC. Translating it yields CASSVTGLGGEQYF. Based on the CDR3 plus reference TRBV14 and TRBJ2-7, the full variable domain is EAGVTQFPSHSVIEKGQTVTLRCDPISGHDNLYWYRRVMGKEIKFLLHFVKESKQDESGMPNNRFLAERTGGTYSTLKVQPAELEDSGVYFCASSVTGLGGEQYFGPGTRLTVT.

This chain joins TRBV19 and TRBJ1-2; D possibly corresponds to TRBD1 (6 bases). CDR3 length: 14 residues. CDR1 LNHDA and CDR2 SQIVND come from the germline V gene (reference sequence). The V and J ends lost 5 bases and 4 bases respectively, with 14 bases between them. The CDR3 reads CASSWTATFYGYTF. The CDR3 DNA is TGTGCCAGTAGTTGGACAGCCACCTTCTATGGCTACACCTTC.

This clone was found a few times. This sequence joins TRBV11-3 and TRBJ2-1, with TRBD2 as a possible D gene (5 bases). CDR1 and CDR2 from the germline V gene are SGHNT and YENEEA. The V and J ends lost 3 bases and 7 bases respectively, with 16 bases between them. This CDR3 contains 15 residues. CDR3 region: CASSFGFLGGNEQFF. Written as DNA, the CDR3 is TGTGCCAGCAGCTTTGGGTTCCTAGGAGGTAATGAGCAGTTCTTC.

This clone is classed as medium-sized. The V and J genes are TRBV11-3 and TRBJ1-2; D may be TRBD1 (5 bases). Between the trimmed V and J ends, which lost 4 bases and 3 bases, there was a span of 15 bases. This CDR3 is built from 15 residues. CDR1 is SGHNT, CDR2 YENEEA, per germline. CDR3 loop: CASSSGAGRDYGYTF. The CDR3 bases are TGTGCCAGCAGCTCCGGTGCCGGCAGGGACTATGGCTACACCTTC.

The chain employs TRBV6-8 and TRBJ1-5, with TRBD1 as a possible D gene (6 bases). The CDR3 extends over 16 amino acids. V lost 2 bases and J lost 2, with 13 bases in between. Germline values: CDR1 MNHGY, CDR2 SAAAGT. The CDR3 region has the DNA TGTGCCAGCAGTTACGGTGGGGGGCGCGGCAATCAGCCCCAGCATTTT. It specifies CASSYGGGRGNQPQHF.

The genes are TRBV19 and TRBJ2-7; 10 nucleotides align to TRBD1. Per the germline V gene, CDR1 is LNHDA and CDR2 is SQIVND (reference sequence). V lost 6 bases to trimming and J lost 4 bases; unmatched junction nucleotides: 3. The CDR3 extends over 13 amino acids. The chain's CDR3 is CASSRDRGYEQYF. CDR3 coding DNA: TGTGCCAGTAGCCGGGACAGGGGATACGAGCAGTACTTC. Full variable domain (outside the CDR3, taken from reference TRBV19 and TRBJ2-7): DGGITQSPKYLFRKEGQNVTLSCEQNLNHDAMYWYRQDPGQGLRLIYYSQIVNDFQKGDIAEGYSVSREKKESFPLTVTSAQKNPTAFYLCASSRDRGYEQYFGPGTRLTVT.

This clone showed up just a few times. This sequence joins TRBV11-3 and TRBJ2-1, with D hard to call. V was shortened by 1 base and J by 10 bases, with 14 bases between the two germline ends. Germline loops: CDR1 SGHNT, CDR2 YENEEA. The length of the CDR3 is 14 residues. CDR3 residues: CASSLGFQQGEQFF. The CDR3 coding sequence is TGTGCCAGCAGCTTAGGCTTCCAGCAAGGGGAGCAGTTCTTC.

The chain recombines TRBV16 with TRBJ1-2, with D hard to call. The CDR3 runs to 14 residues. Germline assignment: CDR1 KGHSY and CDR2 FQNENV. Trimming pared 0 bases from V and 5 bases from J, leaving 10 bases between. The CDR3 coding sequence is TGTGCCAGCAGCCAATCTCGTACAGCATATGGCTACACCTTC. Encoded protein: CASSQSRTAYGYTF.

This clone was counted only a few times. The chain uses TRBV2 and TRBJ2-7; TRBD1 matches at 8 bases. V lost 6 bases, J lost 3 bases, and 4 bases stayed unmatched. Germline V gene sequence: CDR1 SNHLY, CDR2 FYNNEI. This CDR3 spans 13 amino acids. CDR3 nucleotide sequence: TGTGCCAGCAGCCGGACAGGGAGCTACGAGCAGTACTTC. Translation gives CASSRTGSYEQYF.

V is TRBV9 and J is TRBJ1-4; no firm D call. Trimming left V 5 bases short and J 0 bases short, with 11 bases between. The CDR3 length is 15 residues. Germline V lookup: CDR1 SGDLS, CDR2 YYNGEE. This chain's CDR3 is CASSEVYATNEKLFF. The CDR3 nucleotides read TGTGCCAGCAGTGAGGTGTACGCAACTAATGAAAAACTGTTTTTT.

The V call is TRBV6-8, the J call TRBJ2-7; a possible D gene is TRBD1 (6 bases). V shed 4 bases and J shed 2 bases, with 18 bases lying between them. The germline V gene encodes CDR1 MNHGY and CDR2 SAAAGT. The CDR3 totals 16 residues. The CDR3 reads CASSLPHLDSPYEQYF. In DNA form, the CDR3 reads TGTGCCAGCAGTTTACCCCACCTGGACAGTCCCTACGAGCAGTACTTC.

This clone was seen a handful of times. The CDR3 DNA follows: TGTGCCAGCAGTTTAGGGACAGGGGGGACGAACACCGGGGAGCTGTTTTTT. Protein sequence: CASSLGTGGTNTGELFF. This chain connects TRBV28 to TRBJ2-2; 11 positions match TRBD1. The CDR3 spans 17 residues. J was trimmed by 0 bases and V by 2 bases; bases with no gene match: 2. The V gene's germline CDR1 is MDHEN and CDR2 SYDVKM.

This clone has only a few counts. The DNA for the CDR3 is TGCAGCGTTAAGCCGGGACTAGCGGGGGGAGAGACCCAGTACTTC. Amino acid sequence: CSVKPGLAGGETQYF. The rearrangement joins TRBV29-1 to TRBJ2-5; TRBD2 matches at 15 bases. Trimming cost V 5 bases and J 4 bases; bases outside gene matches: 5. Per germline, CDR1 SQVTM and CDR2 ANQGSEA. The CDR3 consists of 15 residues.

This clone was seen a few times. The CDR3 sequence is CASSFHAKTPSSYNSPLHF. The CDR3 DNA reads as TGTGCCAGCAGTTTCCACGCGAAAACACCGAGCTCCTATAATTCACCCCTCCACTTT. The chain joins TRBV28 to TRBJ1-6; D not resolved. The CDR3 covers 19 residues. Germline V gene data show CDR1 as MDHEN and CDR2 as SYDVKM. Between the trimmed V and J ends, which lost 3 bases and 0 bases, there was a span of 18 bases. The full variable domain, in which reference TRBV28 and TRBJ1-6 provide the parts outside the CDR3, is DVKVTQSSRYLVKRTGEKVFLECVQDMDHENMFWYRQDPGLGLRLIYFSYDVKMKEKGDIPEGYSVSREKKERFSLILESASTNQTSMYLCASSFHAKTPSSYNSPLHFGNGTRLTVT.

The chain has TRBV28 and TRBJ2-3; 8 bases fit TRBD2. V dropped 6 bases and J dropped 2; count of bases not matched to a gene: 10. The CDR3 is 16 amino acids. Germline V CDR1 and CDR2: MDHEN, SYDVKM. In DNA form, the CDR3 reads TGTGCCAGCAGCCTCACGGGGGGGATTATCACAGATACGCAGTATTTT. Translating gives CASSLTGGIITDTQYF.

This clone was counted only a few times. In DNA form, the CDR3 reads TGTGCCAGCATAAGGGGGGGCAACACTGAAGCTTTCTTT. Its translation: CASIRGGNTEAFF. The V and J genes are TRBV28 and TRBJ1-1; weak D call: TRBD1 (6 bases). The CDR3 sequence is 13 residues long. Germline V gene data show CDR1 as MDHEN and CDR2 as SYDVKM. Trimming took 7 bases from V and 2 from J, leaving 11 bases between them.

The chain has TRBV28 and TRBJ1-4; D gene ambiguous. This CDR3 comprises 15 residues. The V end was cut by 1 base, the J end by 8 bases, with 14 bases between. Germline V gene lookup returns CDR1 MDHEN and CDR2 SYDVKM. The CDR3 spells CASSLLEDHLEKLFF. DNA of the CDR3: TGTGCCAGCAGTTTATTGGAGGATCATCTAGAAAAACTGTTTTTT. The whole variable domain, filled in from reference TRBV28 and TRBJ1-4, reads DVKVTQSSRYLVKRTGEKVFLECVQDMDHENMFWYRQDPGLGLRLIYFSYDVKMKEKGDIPEGYSVSREKKERFSLILESASTNQTSMYLCASSLLEDHLEKLFFGSGTQLSVL.

By share, this clone ranks as medium-sized (0.01 to 0.1%). The J gene is TRBJ1-1, the V gene TRBV7-2; D is possibly TRBD1 (5 bases). Per the germline V gene, CDR1 is SGHTA and CDR2 is FQGNSA. This CDR3 has 13 amino acids. V shed 1 base and J shed 7 bases, with 10 bases lying between them. The CDR3 region has the DNA TGTGCCAGCAGCTTAGGGGCAGGGTTTGAAGCTTTCTTT. Protein: CASSLGAGFEAFF.

The table lists this clone with a count of one. The chain employs TRBV18 and TRBJ1-4; D not certain. Germline loops: CDR1 KGHSH, CDR2 LQKENI. The CDR3 consists of 16 residues. V was shortened by 0 bases and J by 5 bases, with 13 bases between the two germline ends. CDR3 sequence: CASSPPVTPRNEKLFF. CDR3 in DNA: TGTGCCAGCTCACCACCGGTGACTCCTAGAAATGAAAAACTGTTTTTT.

This chain uses TRBV4-1 with TRBJ1-6; TRBD1 matches at 9 bases. Trimming at V came to 0 bases and at J to 5 bases, leaving 2 bases not matched to a gene. The V gene's germline CDR1 is MGHRA and CDR2 YSYEKL. The CDR3 is made up of 16 amino acids. The CDR3 sequence is CASSQDWTGDNSPLHF. The CDR3 DNA follows: TGCGCCAGCAGCCAAGATTGGACAGGGGATAATTCACCCCTCCACTTT.

The chain couples TRBV19 to TRBJ2-7, with 9 bases lining up with TRBD2. The germline gives CDR1 LNHDA, CDR2 SQIVND (reference sequence). CDR3 size: 15 residues. The J segment lost 5 bases and the V segment lost 1 base, leaving 6 bases of the junction unmatched. The CDR3 reads CASSIGGASGDEQYF. In DNA, the CDR3 is TGTGCCAGTAGTATAGGTGGGGCTAGCGGGGACGAGCAGTACTTC.

Only a few counts were recorded for this clone. DNA of the CDR3: TGTGCCAGCAGTTACGGGGCATCTGAAGCTTTCTTT. Protein product: CASSYGASEAFF. This chain links TRBV6-8 with TRBJ1-1; a possible D gene is TRBD1 (5 bases). The length of the CDR3 is 12 residues. With 2 bases removed from V and 6 bases from J, the gap between germline ends came to 7 bases. From germline, CDR1 is MNHGY and CDR2 SAAAGT.

This clone has only a few counts. The chain links TRBV6-7 to TRBJ2-7; 10 bases map to TRBD1. TRBV6-7 is sorted into the ORF group, with uncertain function. The CDR3 has 11 amino acids. V shed 5 bases and J 12 bases; nucleotides not matched to a gene: 4. The CDR3 DNA is TGTGCCAGCAGTACGGGACAGGGGACGTACTTC. Translating it yields CASSTGQGTYF.

This rearrangement joins TRBV4-1 to TRBJ2-7, with 7 bases that match TRBD2. The CDR3 length is 13 residues. The germline V gene has CDR1 MGHRA and CDR2 YSYEKL. Unmatched junction bases numbered 7, after V lost 4 bases and J lost 7 bases. The CDR3, as DNA: TGCGCCAGCAGCCGCGGGGGAAATGATGAGCAGTACTTC. The encoded protein is CASSRGGNDEQYF.